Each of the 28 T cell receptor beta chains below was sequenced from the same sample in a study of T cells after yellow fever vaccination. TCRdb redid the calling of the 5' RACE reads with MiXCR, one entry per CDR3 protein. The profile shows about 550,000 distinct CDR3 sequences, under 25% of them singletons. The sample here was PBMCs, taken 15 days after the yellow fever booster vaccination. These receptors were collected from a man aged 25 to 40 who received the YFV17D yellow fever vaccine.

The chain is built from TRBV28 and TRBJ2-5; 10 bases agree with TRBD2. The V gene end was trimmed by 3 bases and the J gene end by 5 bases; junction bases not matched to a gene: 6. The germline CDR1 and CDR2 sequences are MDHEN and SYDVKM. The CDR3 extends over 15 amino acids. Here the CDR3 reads CASSLRLAGVETQYF. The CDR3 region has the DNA TGTGCCAGCAGTTTGAGGCTAGCGGGAGTGGAGACCCAGTACTTC.

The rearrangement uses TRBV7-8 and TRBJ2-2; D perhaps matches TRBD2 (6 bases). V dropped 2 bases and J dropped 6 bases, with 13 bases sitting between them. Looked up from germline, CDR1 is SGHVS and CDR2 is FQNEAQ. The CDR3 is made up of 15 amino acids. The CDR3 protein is CASSLYTSSAGELFF. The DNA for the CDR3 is TGTGCCAGCAGCTTATATACTAGCAGCGCCGGGGAGCTGTTTTTT.

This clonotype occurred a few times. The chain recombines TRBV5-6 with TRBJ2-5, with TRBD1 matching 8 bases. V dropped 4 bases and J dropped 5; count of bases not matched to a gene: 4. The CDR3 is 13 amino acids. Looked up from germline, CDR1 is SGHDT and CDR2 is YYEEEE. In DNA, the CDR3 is TGTGCCAGCAGCCGGGACAGGTCGGAGACCCAGTACTTC. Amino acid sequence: CASSRDRSETQYF. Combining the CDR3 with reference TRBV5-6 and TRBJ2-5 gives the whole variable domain DAGVTQSPTHLIKTRGQQVTLRCSPKSGHDTVSWYQQALGQGPQFIFQYYEEEERQRGNFPDRFSGHQFPNYSSELNVNALLLGDSALYLCASSRDRSETQYFGPGTRLLVL.

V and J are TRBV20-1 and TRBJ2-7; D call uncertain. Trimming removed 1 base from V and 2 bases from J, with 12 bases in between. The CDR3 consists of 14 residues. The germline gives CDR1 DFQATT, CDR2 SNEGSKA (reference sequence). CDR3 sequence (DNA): TGCAGTGCTAGAGTGGGCCTACACCCCTACGAGCAGTACTTC. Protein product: CSARVGLHPYEQYF.

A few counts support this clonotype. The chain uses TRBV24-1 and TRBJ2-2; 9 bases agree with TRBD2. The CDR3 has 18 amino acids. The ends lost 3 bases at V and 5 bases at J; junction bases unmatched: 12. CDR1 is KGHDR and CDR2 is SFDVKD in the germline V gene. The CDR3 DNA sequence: TGTGCCACCAGTGATCCCCCTTTGCGGGAGGGCCGGACCGGGGAGCTGTTTTTT. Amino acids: CATSDPPLREGRTGELFF.

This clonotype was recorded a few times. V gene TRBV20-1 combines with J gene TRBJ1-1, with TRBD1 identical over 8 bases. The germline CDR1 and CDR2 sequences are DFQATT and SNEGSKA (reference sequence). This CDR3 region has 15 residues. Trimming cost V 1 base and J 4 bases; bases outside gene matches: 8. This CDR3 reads CSARVGTGLGTEAFF. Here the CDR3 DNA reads TGCAGTGCTAGAGTAGGGACAGGACTGGGCACTGAAGCTTTCTTT.

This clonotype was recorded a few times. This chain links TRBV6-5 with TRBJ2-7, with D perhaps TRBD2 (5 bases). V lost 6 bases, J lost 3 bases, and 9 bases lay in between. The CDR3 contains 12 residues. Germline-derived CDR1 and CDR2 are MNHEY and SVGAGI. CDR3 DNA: TGTGCCAGCAGCACGGGGTTCTACGAGCAGTACTTC. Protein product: CASSTGFYEQYF.

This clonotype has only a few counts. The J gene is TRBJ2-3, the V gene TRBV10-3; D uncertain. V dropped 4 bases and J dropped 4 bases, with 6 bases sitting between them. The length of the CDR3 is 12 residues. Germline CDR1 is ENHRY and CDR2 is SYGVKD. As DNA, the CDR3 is TGTGCCATCAGTGTAGATTCAGATACGCAGTATTTT. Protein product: CAISVDSDTQYF.

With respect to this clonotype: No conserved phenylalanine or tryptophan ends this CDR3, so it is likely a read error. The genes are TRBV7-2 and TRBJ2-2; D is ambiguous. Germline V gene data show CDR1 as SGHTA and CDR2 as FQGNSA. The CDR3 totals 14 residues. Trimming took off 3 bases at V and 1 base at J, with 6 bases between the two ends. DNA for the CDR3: TGTGCCAGCAGCTTCAGGATGAACACCGGGGAGCTGTTTCTT. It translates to CASSFRMNTGELFL.

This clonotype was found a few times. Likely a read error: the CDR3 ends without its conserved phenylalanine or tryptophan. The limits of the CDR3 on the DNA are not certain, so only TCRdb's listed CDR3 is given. The CDR3 sequence is CSTGQCQFGL. The chain has TRBV29-1 and TRBJ2-5; the DNA was not compared with TRBD1, the D call given in the table. From its first to its last residue, the CDR3 has 10 amino acids. Germline lookup yields CDR1 SQVTM and CDR2 ANQGSEA.

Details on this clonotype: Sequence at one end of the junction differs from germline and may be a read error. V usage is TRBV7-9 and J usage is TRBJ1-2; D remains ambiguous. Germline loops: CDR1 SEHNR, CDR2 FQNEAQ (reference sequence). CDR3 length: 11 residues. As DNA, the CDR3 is TGTGCCAGCAGCTTAGACCTGGAGCGGGTCTTC. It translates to CASSLDLERVF.

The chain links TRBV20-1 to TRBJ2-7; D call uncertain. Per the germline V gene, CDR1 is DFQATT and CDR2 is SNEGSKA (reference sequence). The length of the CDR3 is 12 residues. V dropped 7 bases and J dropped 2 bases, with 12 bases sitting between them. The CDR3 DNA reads TGCAGTGTAAGTGGCCCACCCTACGAGCAGTACTTC. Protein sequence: CSVSGPPYEQYF.

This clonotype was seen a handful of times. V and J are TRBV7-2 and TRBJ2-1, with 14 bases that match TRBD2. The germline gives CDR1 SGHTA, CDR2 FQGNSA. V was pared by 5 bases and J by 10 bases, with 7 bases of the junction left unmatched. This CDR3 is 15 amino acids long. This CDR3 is CASSQGTSGRYEQFF. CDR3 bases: TGTGCCAGCAGCCAAGGGACTAGCGGGAGATACGAGCAGTTCTTC.

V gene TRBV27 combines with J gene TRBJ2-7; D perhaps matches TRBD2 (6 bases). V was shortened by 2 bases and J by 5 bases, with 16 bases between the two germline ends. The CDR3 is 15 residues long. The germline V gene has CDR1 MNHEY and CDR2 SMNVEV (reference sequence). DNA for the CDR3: TGTGCCAGCAGTTTACGCAAGGCGGGGCGGGACGAGCAGTACTTC. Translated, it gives CASSLRKAGRDEQYF.

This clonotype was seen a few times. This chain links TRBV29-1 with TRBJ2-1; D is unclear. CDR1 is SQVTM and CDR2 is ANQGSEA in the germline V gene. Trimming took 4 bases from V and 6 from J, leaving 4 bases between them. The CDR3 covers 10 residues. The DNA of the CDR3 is TGCAGCGTTGCGGGCAATGAGCAGTTCTTC. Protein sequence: CSVAGNEQFF.

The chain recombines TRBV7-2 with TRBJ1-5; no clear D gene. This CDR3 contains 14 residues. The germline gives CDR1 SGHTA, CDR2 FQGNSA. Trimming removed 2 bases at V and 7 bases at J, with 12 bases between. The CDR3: CASSLREGRQPQHF. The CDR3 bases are TGTGCCAGCAGCTTACGCGAAGGGAGACAGCCCCAGCATTTT.

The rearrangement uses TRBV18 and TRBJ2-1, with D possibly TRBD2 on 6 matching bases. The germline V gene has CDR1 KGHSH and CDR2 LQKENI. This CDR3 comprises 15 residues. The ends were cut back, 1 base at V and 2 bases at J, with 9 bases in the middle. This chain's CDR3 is CASSPLAAPYNEQFF. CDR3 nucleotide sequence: TGTGCCAGCTCACCACTAGCGGCTCCCTACAATGAGCAGTTCTTC.

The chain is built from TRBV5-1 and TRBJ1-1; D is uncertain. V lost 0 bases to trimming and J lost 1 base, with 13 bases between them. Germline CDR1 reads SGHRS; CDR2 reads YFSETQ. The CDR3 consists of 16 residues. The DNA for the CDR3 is TGCGCCAGCAGCTTGGCAGCGGGCGGCGGGAACACTGAAGCTTTCTTT. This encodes CASSLAAGGGNTEAFF.

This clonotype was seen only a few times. Here the CDR3 reads CSARRAGGDGNTQYF. DNA of the CDR3: TGCAGTGCTAGAAGAGCGGGAGGAGATGGGAATACGCAGTATTTT. The chain recombines TRBV20-1 with TRBJ2-3; 9 positions match TRBD2. Trimming at V came to 2 bases and at J to 7 bases, leaving 10 bases not matched to a gene. This CDR3 is built from 15 residues. Germline-derived CDR1 and CDR2 are DFQATT and SNEGSKA (reference sequence).

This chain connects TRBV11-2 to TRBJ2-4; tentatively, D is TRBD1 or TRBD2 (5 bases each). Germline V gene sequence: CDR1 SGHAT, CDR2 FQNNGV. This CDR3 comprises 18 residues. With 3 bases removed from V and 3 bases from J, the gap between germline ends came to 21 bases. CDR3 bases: TGTGCCAGCAGCTTTCTTATGGGGGAGACGTTACGCAAAAACATTCAGTACTTC. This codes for CASSFLMGETLRKNIQYF.

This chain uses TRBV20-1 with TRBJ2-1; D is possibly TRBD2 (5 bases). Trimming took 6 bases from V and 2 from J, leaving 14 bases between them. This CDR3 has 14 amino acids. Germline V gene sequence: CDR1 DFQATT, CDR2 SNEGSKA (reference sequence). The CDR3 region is CSARKSGPYNEQFF. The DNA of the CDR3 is TGCAGTGCGAGAAAAAGCGGTCCCTACAATGAGCAGTTCTTC.

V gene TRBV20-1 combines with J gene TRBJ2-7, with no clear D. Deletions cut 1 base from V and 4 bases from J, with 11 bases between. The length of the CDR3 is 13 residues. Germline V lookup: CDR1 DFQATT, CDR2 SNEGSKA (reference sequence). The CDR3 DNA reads TGCAGTGCTAGAGCGCCCTCGAGGTACGAGCAGTACTTC. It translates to CSARAPSRYEQYF.

The CDR3 bases are TGCGCCAGCAGCTCACTAGCGGGAAGCAACAATGAGCAGTTCTTC. Amino acid sequence: CASSSLAGSNNEQFF. The rearrangement links TRBV5-1 to TRBJ2-1; 10 bases fit TRBD2. CDR3 size: 15 residues. Per germline, CDR1 SGHRS and CDR2 YFSETQ. Unmatched junction bases numbered 5, after V lost 3 bases and J lost 5 bases.

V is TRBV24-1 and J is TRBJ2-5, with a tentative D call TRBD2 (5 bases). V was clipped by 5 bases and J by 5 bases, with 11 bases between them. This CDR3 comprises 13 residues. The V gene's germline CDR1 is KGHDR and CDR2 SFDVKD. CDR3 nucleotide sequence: TGTGCCACCAGTGCCGGGGATCCCGAGACCCAGTACTTC. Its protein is CATSAGDPETQYF.

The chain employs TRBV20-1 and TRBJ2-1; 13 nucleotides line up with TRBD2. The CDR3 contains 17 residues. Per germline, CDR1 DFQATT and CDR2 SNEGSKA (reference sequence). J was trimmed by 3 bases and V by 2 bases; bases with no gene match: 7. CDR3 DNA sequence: TGCAGTGCTAGACGCGGGACTAGCGGGACCAGCTACAATGAGCAGTTCTTC. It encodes CSARRGTSGTSYNEQFF.

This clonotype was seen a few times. The CDR3 region has the DNA TGTGCCAGCAGCTCGATTTGGACTGCAGATACGCAGTATTTT. Protein: CASSSIWTADTQYF. V usage is TRBV7-9 and J usage is TRBJ2-3, with D possibly TRBD2 on 5 matching bases. The CDR3 totals 14 residues. Germline CDR1 and CDR2: SEHNR and FQNEAQ (reference sequence). Trimming stripped 4 bases from V and 4 bases from J, with 12 bases between.

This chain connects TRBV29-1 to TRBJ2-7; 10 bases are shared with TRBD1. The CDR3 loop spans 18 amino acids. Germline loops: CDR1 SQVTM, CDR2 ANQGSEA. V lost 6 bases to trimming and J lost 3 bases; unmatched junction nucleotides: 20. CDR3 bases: TGCAGCGTCGGCGGAGGGACAGGGGACCAAACGCAACTCTACGAGCAGTACTTC. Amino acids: CSVGGGTGDQTQLYEQYF.

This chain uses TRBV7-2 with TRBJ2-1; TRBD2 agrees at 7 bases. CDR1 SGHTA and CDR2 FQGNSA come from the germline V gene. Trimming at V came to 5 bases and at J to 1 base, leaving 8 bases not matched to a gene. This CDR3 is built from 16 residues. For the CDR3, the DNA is TGTGCCAGCAGCCCGTTGGCGGGAGAGTCCTACAATGAGCAGTTCTTC. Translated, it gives CASSPLAGESYNEQFF.